These T cell receptor beta chains were read from a single sample in a study of CD8+ T cells in alopecia areata. TCRdb's copy holds only in-frame clones and misses some; the assay was immunoSEQ multiplex PCR. This sample has 110,000 to 150,000 clones, with about 60% found just once. The sequencing here drew on CD4+ T cells sorted from blood, taken at week 0. These receptors all stem from a human donor with alopecia areata. Each CDR3 is given with its conserved first and last residue. D genes are given only for firm matches. Clone size is not always given. Where it is, it says once, few, many or a class for expanded clones.

j_call d_call clone_size v_call cdr3_nt cdr3_aa
TRBJ2-7 TRBD1 . TRBV7-9 TGTGCCAGCAGCTCAGGACAGGATCCGCCCTACGAGCAGTACTTC CASSSGQDPPYEQYF
TRBJ1-1 . . TRBV6-5 TGTGCCAGCAGTTACCAGGGGATCGCTTTCTTT CASSYQGIAFF
TRBJ2-2 . . TRBV30 TGTGCCTGGGGACAGCACAACACCGGGGAGCTGTTTTTT CAWGQHNTGELFF
TRBJ1-2 . . TRBV5-4 TGTGCCAGCAGCCCGGACAACAGGGCTAACTATGGCTACACCTTC CASSPDNRANYGYTF
TRBJ2-7 TRBD2 . TRBV10-3 TGTGCCACCTGGACTAGCGGGGGCTACGAGCAGTACTTC CATWTSGGYEQYF
TRBJ2-3 TRBD2 . TRBV7-2 TGTGCCAGCAGCGTCCAATTTGCGGGGGGCACAGATACGCAGTATTTT CASSVQFAGGTDTQYF
TRBJ1-6 . few TRBV7-9 TGTGCCAGCAGCTACTTGGCCCAGGGACCCCTCCACTTT CASSYLAQGPLHF
TRBJ2-7 TRBD1 . TRBV5-1 TGCGCCAGCAGCTTGGGGCAGGGGGCAAGCGACGAGCAGTACTTC CASSLGQGASDEQYF
TRBJ2-3 . . TRBV29-1 TGCAGCGTTGTTACCGTCGCTCCCACAGATACGCAGTATTTT CSVVTVAPTDTQYF
TRBJ2-7 TRBD2 . TRBV7-2 TGTGCCAGCACCCCGACTAGCGGGGGGTCCTACGAGCAGTACTTC CASTPTSGGSYEQYF
TRBJ2-5 . once TRBV11-2 TGTGCCAGCAGCTCAAATCAGGGGGGTCAAGAGACCCAGTACTTC CASSSNQGGQETQYF
TRBJ1-5 . few TRBV15 TGTGCCACCAGCAGAGCCCCTGTTGGTAGCAATCAGCCCCAGCATTTT CATSRAPVGSNQPQHF
TRBJ1-3 . . TRBV18 TGTGCCAGCTCACCTAACTGGGACTCTGGAAACACCATATATTTT CASSPNWDSGNTIYF
TRBJ2-3 . . TRBV5-1 TGCGCCAGCAGCTTGTCGGGTGGGCAGGGCACAGATACGCAGTATTTT CASSLSGGQGTDTQYF
TRBJ2-5 . . TRBV30 TGTGCCTGTATGGTCGGGAGGACCCAGTACTTC CACMVGRTQYF
TRBJ2-2 . few TRBV29-1 TGCAGCGTCAAGACAGGCCGGGACACCGGGGAGCTGTTTTTT CSVKTGRDTGELFF
TRBJ1-1 . once TRBV5-6 TGTGCCAGCAGCTTCCGGGCCCAGGGGAACACTGAAGCTTTCTTT CASSFRAQGNTEAFF
TRBJ2-5 TRBD2 . TRBV5-1 TGCGCCAGCAACAGACTAGCGGGGCGCCAAGAGACCCAGTACTTC CASNRLAGRQETQYF
TRBJ2-3 . few TRBV14 TGTGCCAGCAGCCCGGGGCATGGGAATACGCAGTATTTT CASSPGHGNTQYF